The sequence of this T cell receptor (beta chain) was determined in a study of Ad26.COV2.S vaccination and SARS-CoV-2 variants. Method: immunoSEQ multiplex PCR; TCRdb's copy keeps in-frame clones and lacks some. The data show 300,000 to 450,000 clones, with roughly 85% seen just once and 3% to 4% held by the top ten. Treatment noted: around 19 received Ad26.COV2.S at low or high dose, single or two shots; several received placebo; per-sample allocation not given. Each sample was drawn 63 days after the first injection (of vaccine or placebo). The V gene lost 3 bases and the J gene lost 0 bases, with 6 bases spanning the gap. The germline CDR1 and CDR2 sequences are MDHEN and SYDVKM. The CDR3 is 14 residues long.

The chain joins TRBV28 to TRBJ2-4; D gene unclear. The input for sequencing was peripheral blood, taken in a trial of Ad26.COV2.S vaccine versus placebo. The origin of this receptor is a person between 18 and 65 years old who received the Ad26.COV2.S COVID-19 vaccine or a placebo. CDR3 sequence reads: CASSFVLAKNIQYF. CDR3 DNA: TGTGCCAGCAGTTTCGTACTAGCCAAAAACATTCAGTACTTC.